Listed below are T cell receptor beta chains from one sample, sequenced in a study of blood T cell repertoires in COVID-19. Sequencing used immunoSEQ multiplex PCR; TCRdb keeps in-frame clones, though not all of them. Among over 130,000 clones, about 77% were seen once, and the ten largest hold approximately 9%. The specimen was peripheral blood. These receptors were taken from a woman aged 45-65 years with active or convalescent COVID-19. Each CDR3 is given with its conserved first and last residue. A D gene is named only where the DNA matches it firmly. A clone size is listed for some rows: how often the clone was seen (once, few, many), or a class if it is expanded.

V: TRBV15; D: TRBD2; size: once; J: TRBJ2-1; CDR3: CATSSHLRASGGAVEQFF; DNA: TGTGCCACCAGCAGCCACCTAAGGGCTAGCGGGGGGGCGGTTGAGCAGTTCTTC
V: TRBV5-1; D: TRBD2; size: once; J: TRBJ2-2; CDR3: CASSLGGTRSNTGELFF; DNA: TGCGCCAGCAGCTTGGGAGGGACTAGATCGAACACCGGGGAGCTGTTTTTT
V: TRBV7-9; D: .; size: .; J: TRBJ1-2; CDR3: CASTSVRDQIIYGYTF; DNA: TGTGCCAGCACTAGTGTGCGGGATCAGATAATCTATGGCTACACCTTC
V: TRBV7-2; D: .; size: .; J: TRBJ1-6; CDR3: CASSFSGNSPLHF; DNA: TGTGCCAGCAGCTTCTCGGGTAATTCACCCCTCCACTTT
V: TRBV18; D: .; size: .; J: TRBJ1-1; CDR3: CASSPPGGRTEAFF; DNA: TGTGCCAGCTCACCCCCGGGGGGCAGGACTGAAGCTTTCTTT
V: TRBV30; D: TRBD2; size: few; J: TRBJ2-2; CDR3: CAWRDFGTSLSGELFF; DNA: TGTGCCTGGAGAGATTTCGGGACTAGTTTATCCGGGGAGCTGTTTTTT
V: TRBV5-5; D: .; size: .; J: TRBJ1-5; CDR3: CASSSTGQAGNQPQHF; DNA: TGTGCCAGCAGCTCCACGGGACAAGCAGGCAATCAGCCCCAGCATTTT
V: TRBV19; D: TRBD1; size: .; J: TRBJ2-1; CDR3: CASSIDSSSDRVYEQFF; DNA: TGTGCCAGTAGTATAGATAGCTCTTCGGACAGGGTCTATGAGCAGTTCTTC
V: TRBV4-3; D: .; size: .; J: TRBJ2-7; CDR3: CASSQAAGSSYEQYF; DNA: TGCGCTAGCAGCCAAGCTGCGGGGAGCTCCTACGAGCAGTACTTC
V: TRBV27; D: .; size: .; J: TRBJ1-1; CDR3: CASRLIGGDTEAFF; DNA: TGTGCCAGCAGATTAATTGGGGGGGACACTGAAGCTTTCTTT
V: TRBV2; D: TRBD1; size: many; J: TRBJ2-7; CDR3: CASFGQDSSYEQYF; DNA: TGTGCCAGCTTTGGACAGGACTCCTCCTACGAGCAGTACTTC
V: TRBV9; D: TRBD1; size: .; J: TRBJ1-4; CDR3: CASSGGQGGGEKLFF; DNA: TGTGCCAGCAGCGGGGGACAGGGGGGAGGAGAAAAACTGTTTTTT
V: TRBV30; D: .; size: .; J: TRBJ1-5; CDR3: CAWRAGGSNQPQHF; DNA: TGTGCCTGGAGAGCCGGCGGAAGCAATCAGCCCCAGCATTTT
V: TRBV7-8; D: .; size: .; J: TRBJ1-1; CDR3: CASSPWGGEAFF; DNA: TGTGCCAGCAGCCCATGGGGGGGAGAAGCTTTCTTT
V: TRBV11-2; D: .; size: .; J: TRBJ1-3; CDR3: CASSLSLQGLAGNTIYF; DNA: TGTGCCAGCAGCTTATCTTTACAGGGATTAGCCGGAAACACCATATATTTT
V: TRBV30; D: .; size: .; J: TRBJ2-7; CDR3: CAWAPGHPLSEQYF; DNA: TGTGCCTGGGCGCCTGGACACCCGCTTTCCGAGCAGTACTTC
V: TRBV15; D: .; size: once; J: TRBJ1-6; CDR3: CATSRDPRQANSPLHF; DNA: TGTGCCACCAGCAGAGATCCGAGACAAGCAAATTCACCCCTCCACTTT
V: TRBV11-2; D: TRBD2; size: .; J: TRBJ2-3; CDR3: CASSLALAGITDTQYF; DNA: TGTGCCAGCAGCTTAGCACTAGCGGGGATCACAGATACGCAGTATTTT
V: TRBV12-3/TRBV12-4; D: .; size: .; J: TRBJ1-2; CDR3: CASNLQGLGGYTF; DNA: TGTGCCAGCAACCTACAGGGTTTGGGTGGCTACACCTTC
V: TRBV7-9; D: TRBD1; size: .; J: TRBJ2-7; CDR3: CASSQGVSYEQYF; DNA: TGTGCCAGCAGTCAGGGGGTCTCCTACGAGCAGTACTTC
V: TRBV9; D: .; size: .; J: TRBJ2-6; CDR3: CASSTGGTAGANVLTF; DNA: TGTGCCAGCAGCACAGGCGGGACAGCTGGGGCCAACGTCCTGACTTTC
V: TRBV6-2/TRBV6-3; D: .; size: few; J: TRBJ1-2; CDR3: CASSYDAGKALGYTF; DNA: TGTGCCAGCAGTTACGACGCAGGGAAGGCGCTGGGCTACACCTTC
V: TRBV12-2; D: .; size: .; J: TRBJ1-6; CDR3: CASRLARTQRNSPLHF; DNA: TGTGCAAGTCGCTTAGCTAGGACACAACGCAATTCACCCCTCCACTTT
V: TRBV7-8; D: .; size: .; J: TRBJ1-1; CDR3: CASSSPGRNTEAFF; DNA: TGTGCCAGCAGCTCCCCTGGCAGGAACACTGAAGCTTTCTTT
V: TRBV5-4; D: TRBD1; size: .; J: TRBJ1-2; CDR3: CASSPGQGHGYTF; DNA: TGTGCCAGCAGCCCGGGACAGGGGCATGGCTACACCTTC
V: TRBV21-1; D: .; size: .; J: TRBJ2-1; CDR3: CASSKVIAGDEQFF; DNA: TGTGCCAGCAGCAAAGTAATAGCGGGAGATGAGCAGTTCTTC
V: TRBV5-5; D: TRBD1; size: once; J: TRBJ2-1; CDR3: CASSRGWTGGEGNEQFF; DNA: TGTGCCAGCAGCCGGGGATGGACAGGGGGCGAGGGCAATGAGCAGTTCTTC
V: TRBV5-1; D: .; size: .; J: TRBJ1-1; CDR3: CASSLAPTGGMNTEAFF; DNA: TGCGCCAGCAGCTTGGCCCCGACAGGAGGAATGAACACTGAAGCTTTCTTT
V: TRBV10-3; D: TRBD1; size: once; J: TRBJ1-6; CDR3: CAISAGTGLLLHF; DNA: TGTGCCATCAGCGCCGGGACAGGGTTACTCCTCCACTTT
V: TRBV9; D: TRBD2; size: .; J: TRBJ2-2; CDR3: CASSVGTSGNTGELFF; DNA: TGTGCCAGCAGCGTAGGCACTAGCGGTAACACCGGGGAGCTGTTTTTT
V: TRBV5-6; D: .; size: .; J: TRBJ2-6; CDR3: CASSLVARSGANVLTF; DNA: TGTGCCAGCAGCTTGGTGGCTCGCTCTGGGGCCAACGTCCTGACTTTC
V: TRBV7-2; D: .; size: .; J: TRBJ1-1; CDR3: CASSSGINTEAFF; DNA: TGTGCCAGCAGCTCGGGGATCAACACTGAAGCTTTCTTT
V: TRBV6-2/TRBV6-3; D: .; size: few; J: TRBJ2-3; CDR3: CASSYTLPGRQYF; DNA: TGTGCCAGCAGTTACACCCTCCCGGGGAGGCAGTATTTT
V: TRBV27; D: .; size: .; J: TRBJ2-5; CDR3: CASSPPDF; DNA: TGTGCCAGCAGCCCCCCTGACTTC
V: TRBV7-9; D: .; size: once; J: TRBJ1-2; CDR3: CASSLGAGNYGYTF; DNA: TGTGCCAGCAGCTTAGGAGCGGGAAACTATGGCTACACCTTC
V: TRBV4-2; D: TRBD2; size: .; J: TRBJ2-7; CDR3: CASSQDLGGPYEQYF; DNA: TGTGCCAGCAGCCAAGATCTGGGAGGGCCTTACGAGCAGTACTTC
V: TRBV30; D: .; size: .; J: TRBJ1-5; CDR3: CAWSPDRLDQPQHF; DNA: TGTGCCTGGAGTCCCGACAGGCTGGATCAGCCCCAGCATTTT
V: TRBV25-1; D: TRBD1; size: .; J: TRBJ1-2; CDR3: CASSEGFPRQGARGYTF; DNA: TGTGCCAGCAGTGAAGGGTTCCCCAGGCAGGGGGCTCGGGGCTACACCTTC
V: TRBV2; D: .; size: .; J: TRBJ1-2; CDR3: CASRGGRSYTF; DNA: TGTGCCAGCAGGGGGGGTCGGAGCTACACCTTC
V: TRBV13; D: TRBD1; size: .; J: TRBJ1-2; CDR3: CASSQGQANYGYTF; DNA: TGTGCCAGCAGCCAGGGACAGGCGAACTATGGCTACACCTTC
V: TRBV7-8; D: .; size: .; J: TRBJ1-1; CDR3: CASSLKDRLYTEAFF; DNA: TGTGCCAGCAGCTTAAAGGACAGATTATACACTGAAGCTTTCTTT
V: TRBV29-1; D: .; size: .; J: TRBJ2-5; CDR3: CSAILWAQETQYF; DNA: TGCAGCGCCATTTTATGGGCCCAAGAGACCCAGTACTTC
V: TRBV10-3; D: TRBD1; size: .; J: TRBJ1-2; CDR3: CAISRDSTYGYTF; DNA: TGTGCCATCAGCCGGGACAGTACCTATGGCTACACCTTC
V: TRBV7-9; D: .; size: once; J: TRBJ1-6; CDR3: CASSLALGEGSPLHF; DNA: TGTGCCAGCAGCTTAGCACTAGGGGAGGGTTCACCCCTCCACTTT
V: TRBV2; D: TRBD1; size: .; J: TRBJ2-3; CDR3: CASRRGQSTDTQYF; DNA: TGTGCCAGCAGGAGGGGGCAGAGCACAGATACGCAGTATTTT
V: TRBV28; D: .; size: once; J: TRBJ1-1; CDR3: CASSLLTGMNTEAFF; DNA: TGTGCCAGCAGCCTGTTGACTGGTATGAACACTGAAGCTTTCTTT
V: TRBV19; D: TRBD2; size: .; J: TRBJ2-1; CDR3: CASRLLAGGHNEQFF; DNA: TGTGCCAGTAGGCTACTAGCGGGAGGCCACAATGAGCAGTTCTTC
V: TRBV12-3/TRBV12-4; D: TRBD1; size: many; J: TRBJ1-5; CDR3: CASSQGAGQPQHF; DNA: TGTGCCAGCAGCCAGGGGGCAGGTCAGCCCCAGCATTTT
V: TRBV28; D: TRBD2; size: .; J: TRBJ2-7; CDR3: CASSPPGLGEQYF; DNA: TGTGCCAGCAGCCCTCCGGGACTAGGCGAGCAGTACTTC